This T cell receptor beta chain was sequenced during a study of cytomegalovirus exposure and HLA in healthy donors. PCR used 60 Vbeta primers and 13 Jbeta primers. The assay was immunoSEQ multiplex PCR, and TCRdb's table has in-frame clones only and misses some. The repertoire holds 130,000 to 150,000 clones, with roughly three quarters as singletons. CDR1 is SQVTM and CDR2 is ANQGSEA in the germline V gene. The V segment lost 4 bases and the J segment 4 bases; nucleotides outside the gene matches: 18. The CDR3 covers 18 residues. This receptor was identified in a female donor in good health and CMV-seronegative. This rearrangement joins TRBV29-1 to TRBJ2-7, with 11 bases lining up with TRBD1. Sample: PBMCs. The CDR3 spells CSVGVLGQGDQRGYEQYF. CDR3 nucleotides: TGCAGCGTTGGGGTTTTGGGACAGGGGGATCAACGCGGGTACGAGCAGTACTTC.